This record covers a single TCR beta chain. The antigen is undetermined. The CDR3 is made up of 14 amino acids. Germline loops: CDR1 SNHLY, CDR2 FYNNEI. J lost 7 bases, V lost 6 bases, and 8 bases had no gene match. The study sequenced cultured CD4+ T cell DNA using the Oncomine TCR Beta short-read assay. Genomic DNA extraction was carried out from cultured CD4+ T cells. TCRdb called the PCR reads again in MiXCR, with one record for every CDR3 protein. The sample has roughly 15,000 distinct CDR3 sequences, around 40% seen once; the top ten hold approximately 4%. These data belong to a study of vaccination and CD4 T cells after COVID-19. This sample's treatment: roughly 11-day PBMC culture with coronavirus spike peptide pools or control peptides (ViraFEST assay).

This chain uses TRBV2 with TRBJ2-5, with TRBD2 identical over 10 bases. The material sequenced was CD4+ T cells from blood, cultured in vitro. This sequence originates from a human donor who had recovered from COVID-19. In DNA form, the CDR3 reads TGTGCCAGCAGCCCCCAGCGGGAGGGGGGGACCCAGTACTTC. Its translation is CASSPQREGGTQYF.